This TCR beta chain comes out of a study of post-analysis software for immune sequencing data. Study-wide background: Progressive-relapsing, secondary progressive and relapsing-remitting multiple sclerosis were among the disease courses included. The study's findings and limits: By F measure, samples from a shared preparation batch strongly co-clustered.

For this clonotype: The antigen is not known.

TCR beta libraries were prepared from cDNA with unique molecular identifiers. T cells numbering about 0.85 to 10 million yielded some 480,000 cDNA molecules. MiXCR was run by TCRdb on the PCR reads, yielding one entry per CDR3 protein. The table records about 190,000 distinct CDR3 sequences, around 29% of them present only once. The sample comprised blood. The sequence was obtained from a girl aged 2-17 years with multiple sclerosis.

CDR3 coding DNA: TGCGCCAGCAGCTCCTCGGGACGGAATAATTCACCCCTCCACTTT. Translating it yields CASSSSGRNNSPLHF. The chain uses TRBV5-1 and TRBJ1-6; tentatively, D is TRBD1 (5 bases). This CDR3 contains 15 residues. The ends were cut back, 3 bases at V and 5 bases at J, with 12 bases in the middle. CDR1 is SGHRS, CDR2 YFSETQ, per germline.